The clone carrying this T cell receptor (beta chain) was detected only a few times. These data originate in a study of cytotoxic CD8 clonotypes in ibrutinib-treated CLL. The CDR3 covers 15 residues. Trimming at V came to 3 bases and at J to 3 bases, leaving 6 bases not matched to a gene. CDR1 and CDR2 from the germline V gene are SGHTA and FQGNSA. Clones were read by immunoSEQ multiplex PCR, and TCRdb kept only the in-frame ones, dropping some. The sample lists 120,000 to 150,000 clones, 77% seen once, with around a quarter in the top ten. Specimen: PBMCs, collected after 12 months of ibrutinib treatment. The chain has TRBV7-2 and TRBJ2-7; 9 bases are shared with TRBD2. The receptor was derived from a human donor with chronic lymphocytic leukemia. CDR3 protein: CASSFTSGQVYEQYF. CDR3 DNA sequence: TGTGCCAGCAGCTTTACTAGCGGGCAGGTCTACGAGCAGTACTTC. The variable domain in full, completed from reference TRBV7-2 and TRBJ2-7, reads GAGVSQSPSNKVTEKGKDVELRCDPISGHTALYWYRQSLGQGLEFLIYFQGNSAPDKSGLPSDRFSAERTGGSVSTLTIQRTQQEDSAVYLCASSFTSGQVYEQYFGPGTRLTVT.